This TCR beta chain was sequenced during a study of cytomegalovirus exposure and HLA in healthy donors. Points from the study as a whole: Apart from CMV serostatus, no immune exposure information was available. A few CMV-associated chains were confirmed in vitro to be specific for CMV antigens. A later look showed TCR association rates differing by HLA locus, highest for DRB1 and lowest for HLA-C.

Researchers ran the PCR with 60 Vbeta and 13 Jbeta primers. Repertoires were generated with immunoSEQ multiplex PCR, while TCRdb's copy carries only in-frame clones and drops some. In the table there are some 40,000 clones, about 53% of which are singletons. This clone was counted between two and nine times. What it binds is unknown. Other DNA sequences in the same sample also yield this CDR3. CDR1 is MNHNS and CDR2 is SASEGT in the germline V gene. V lost 3 bases, J lost 6 bases, and 18 bases lay in between. CDR3 length: 15 amino acids. The receptor comes from a woman in her thirties or forties in good health and CMV-seropositive. The rearrangement links TRBV6-1 to TRBJ2-7; D may be TRBD1 (6 bases). Specimen: PBMCs. CDR3 in amino acids: CASSDGGTREGEQYF. The CDR3 bases are TGTGCCAGCAGTGATGGGGGCACCAGAGAGGGCGAGCAGTACTTC.